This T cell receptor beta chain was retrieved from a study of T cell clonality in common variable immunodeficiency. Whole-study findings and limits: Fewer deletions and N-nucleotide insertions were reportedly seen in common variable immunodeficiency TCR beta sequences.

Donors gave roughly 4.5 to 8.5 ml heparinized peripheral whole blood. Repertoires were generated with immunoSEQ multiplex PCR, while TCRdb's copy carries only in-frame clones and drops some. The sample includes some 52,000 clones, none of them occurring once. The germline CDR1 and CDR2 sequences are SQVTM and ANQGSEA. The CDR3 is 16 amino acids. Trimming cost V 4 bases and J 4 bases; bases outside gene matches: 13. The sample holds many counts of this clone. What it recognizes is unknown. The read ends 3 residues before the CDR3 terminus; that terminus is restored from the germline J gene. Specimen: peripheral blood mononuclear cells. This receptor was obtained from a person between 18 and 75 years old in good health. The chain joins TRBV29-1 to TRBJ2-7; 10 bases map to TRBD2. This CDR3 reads CSVAGLAASGRYEQYF. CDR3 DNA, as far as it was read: TGCAGCGTTGCGGGTCTGGCGGCTAGCGGGAGATACGAG.